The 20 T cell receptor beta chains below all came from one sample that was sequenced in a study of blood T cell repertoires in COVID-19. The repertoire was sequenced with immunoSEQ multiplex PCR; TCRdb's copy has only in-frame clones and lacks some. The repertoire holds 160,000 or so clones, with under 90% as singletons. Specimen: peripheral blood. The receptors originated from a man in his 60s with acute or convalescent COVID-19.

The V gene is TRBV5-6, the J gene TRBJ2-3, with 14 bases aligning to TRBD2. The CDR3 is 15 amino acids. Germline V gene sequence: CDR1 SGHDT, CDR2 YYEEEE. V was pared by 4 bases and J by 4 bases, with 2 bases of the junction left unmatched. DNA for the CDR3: TGTGCCAGCAGCGCGGGACTAGCGGGGGCAGATACGCAGTATTTT. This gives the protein CASSAGLAGADTQYF.

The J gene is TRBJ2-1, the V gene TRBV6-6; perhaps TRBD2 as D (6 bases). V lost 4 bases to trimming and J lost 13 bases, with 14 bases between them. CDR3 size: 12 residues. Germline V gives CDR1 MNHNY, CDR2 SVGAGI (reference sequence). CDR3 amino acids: CASSFGDLGQFF. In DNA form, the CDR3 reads TGTGCCAGCAGTTTCGGGGACTTGGGTCAGTTCTTC.

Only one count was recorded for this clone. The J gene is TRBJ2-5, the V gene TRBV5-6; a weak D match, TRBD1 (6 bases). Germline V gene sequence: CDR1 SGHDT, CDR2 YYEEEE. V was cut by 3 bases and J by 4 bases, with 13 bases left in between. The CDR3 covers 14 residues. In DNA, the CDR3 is TGTGCCAGCAGCTGGGGGCCCATTGGAGAGACCCAGTACTTC. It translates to CASSWGPIGETQYF.

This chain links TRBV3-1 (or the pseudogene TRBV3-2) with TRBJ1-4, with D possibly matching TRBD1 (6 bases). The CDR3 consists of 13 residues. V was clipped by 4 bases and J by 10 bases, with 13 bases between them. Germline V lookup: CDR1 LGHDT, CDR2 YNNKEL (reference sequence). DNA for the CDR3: TGTGCCAGCAGCCCTCGACAGGAAGCAAAACTGTTTTTT. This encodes CASSPRQEAKLFF.

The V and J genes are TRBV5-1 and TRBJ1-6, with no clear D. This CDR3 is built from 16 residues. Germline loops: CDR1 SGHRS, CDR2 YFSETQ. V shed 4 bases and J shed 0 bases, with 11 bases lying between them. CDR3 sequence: CASSMTGYSYNSPLHF. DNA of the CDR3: TGCGCCAGCAGCATGACGGGGTACTCCTATAATTCACCCCTCCACTTT.

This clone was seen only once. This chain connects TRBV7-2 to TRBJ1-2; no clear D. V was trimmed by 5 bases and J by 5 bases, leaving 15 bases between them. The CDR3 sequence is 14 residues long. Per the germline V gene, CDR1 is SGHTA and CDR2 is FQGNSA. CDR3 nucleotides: TGTGCCAGCAGCCCAGCAAGCGGGGTATATGGCTACACCTTC. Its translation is CASSPASGVYGYTF.

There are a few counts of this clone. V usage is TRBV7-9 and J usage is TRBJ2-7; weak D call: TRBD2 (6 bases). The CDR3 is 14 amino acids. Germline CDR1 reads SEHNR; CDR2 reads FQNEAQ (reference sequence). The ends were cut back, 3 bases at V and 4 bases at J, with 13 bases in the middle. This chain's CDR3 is CASSFGTPPYEQYF. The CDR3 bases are TGTGCCAGCAGCTTCGGGACTCCGCCATACGAGCAGTACTTC.

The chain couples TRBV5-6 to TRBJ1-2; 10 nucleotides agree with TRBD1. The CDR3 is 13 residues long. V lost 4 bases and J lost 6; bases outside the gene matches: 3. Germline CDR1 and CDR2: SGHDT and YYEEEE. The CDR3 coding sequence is TGTGCCAGCAGCACCGGGACAGGGGATGGCTACACCTTC. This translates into CASSTGTGDGYTF.

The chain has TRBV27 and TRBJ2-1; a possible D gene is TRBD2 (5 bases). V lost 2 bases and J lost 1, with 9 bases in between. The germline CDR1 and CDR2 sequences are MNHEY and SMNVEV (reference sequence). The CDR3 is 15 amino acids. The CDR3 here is CASSLRADSYNEQFF. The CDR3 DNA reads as TGTGCCAGCAGTTTAAGAGCGGATTCCTACAATGAGCAGTTCTTC.

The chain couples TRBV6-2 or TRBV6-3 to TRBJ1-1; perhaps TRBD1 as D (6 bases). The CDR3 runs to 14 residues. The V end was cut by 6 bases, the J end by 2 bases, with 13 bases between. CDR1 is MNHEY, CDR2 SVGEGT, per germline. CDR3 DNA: TGTGCCAGCAGCTGGACAGCAGATAACACTGAAGCTTTCTTT. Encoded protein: CASSWTADNTEAFF.

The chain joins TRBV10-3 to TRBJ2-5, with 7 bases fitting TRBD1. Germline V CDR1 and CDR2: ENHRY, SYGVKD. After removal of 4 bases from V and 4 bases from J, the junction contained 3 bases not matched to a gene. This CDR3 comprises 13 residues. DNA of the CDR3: TGTGCCATCAGTGGGACAGGACCAGAGACCCAGTACTTC. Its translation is CAISGTGPETQYF.

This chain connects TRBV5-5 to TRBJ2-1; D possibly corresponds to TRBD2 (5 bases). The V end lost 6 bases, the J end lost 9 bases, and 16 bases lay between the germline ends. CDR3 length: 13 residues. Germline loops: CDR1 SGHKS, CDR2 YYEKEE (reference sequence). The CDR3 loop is CASINFGVGEQFF. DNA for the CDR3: TGTGCCAGCATCAACTTCGGGGTCGGTGAGCAGTTCTTC.

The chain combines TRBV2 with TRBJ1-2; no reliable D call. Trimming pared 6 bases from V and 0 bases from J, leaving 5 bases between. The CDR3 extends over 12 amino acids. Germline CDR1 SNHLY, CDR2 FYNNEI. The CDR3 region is CASSPANYGYTF. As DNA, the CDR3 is TGTGCCAGCAGCCCCGCTAACTATGGCTACACCTTC.

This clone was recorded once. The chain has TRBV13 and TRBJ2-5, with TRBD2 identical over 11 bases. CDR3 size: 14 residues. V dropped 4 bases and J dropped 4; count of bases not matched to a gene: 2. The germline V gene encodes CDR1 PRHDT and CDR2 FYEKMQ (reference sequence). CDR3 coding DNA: TGTGCCAGCAGCTATAGCGGGGGGGCAGAGACCCAGTACTTC. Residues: CASSYSGGAETQYF.

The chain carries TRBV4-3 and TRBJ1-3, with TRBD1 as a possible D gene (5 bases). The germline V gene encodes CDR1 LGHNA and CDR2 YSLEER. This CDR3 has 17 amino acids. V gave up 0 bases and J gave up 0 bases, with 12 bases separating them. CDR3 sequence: CASSQDRTLSSGNTIYF. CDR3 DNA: TGCGCCAGCAGCCAAGACCGGACATTGAGCTCTGGAAACACCATATATTTT.

The CDR3 nucleotides are TGTGCCATTCAGGGGGCCTACGAGCAGTACTTC. This encodes CAIQGAYEQYF. The V and J genes are TRBV10-3 and TRBJ2-7; 7 bases are shared with TRBD1. From germline, CDR1 is ENHRY and CDR2 SYGVKD. The CDR3 has 11 amino acids. With V trimmed by 9 bases and J by 2 bases, 1 base remained unmatched.

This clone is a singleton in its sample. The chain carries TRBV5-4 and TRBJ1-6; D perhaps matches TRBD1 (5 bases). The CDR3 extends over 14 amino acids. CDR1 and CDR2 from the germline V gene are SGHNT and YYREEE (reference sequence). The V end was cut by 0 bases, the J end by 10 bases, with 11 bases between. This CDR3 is CASSLEGMRSPLHF. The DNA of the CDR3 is TGTGCCAGCAGCTTGGAGGGGATGAGATCACCCCTCCACTTT.

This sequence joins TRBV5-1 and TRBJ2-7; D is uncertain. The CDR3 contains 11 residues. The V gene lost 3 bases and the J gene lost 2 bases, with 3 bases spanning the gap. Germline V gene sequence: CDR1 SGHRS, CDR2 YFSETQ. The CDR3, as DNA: TGCGCCAGCAGCTCCGCCTACGAGCAGTACTTC. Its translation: CASSSAYEQYF.

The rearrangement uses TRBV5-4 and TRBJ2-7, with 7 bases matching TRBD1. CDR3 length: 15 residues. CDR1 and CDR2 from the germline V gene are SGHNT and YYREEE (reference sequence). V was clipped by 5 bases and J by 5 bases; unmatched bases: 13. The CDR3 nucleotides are TGTGCCAGCAGGGCCTCCGGGACAGATTTACACGAGCAGTACTTC. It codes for CASRASGTDLHEQYF.

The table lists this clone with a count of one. Here the CDR3 reads CASSPVRGSPLHF. The CDR3 bases are TGTGCCAGCAGTCCAGTGCGGGGTTCACCCCTCCACTTT. This chain uses TRBV7-2 with TRBJ1-6; D gene unclear. Germline V gives CDR1 SGHTA, CDR2 FQGNSA. Trimming took 6 bases from V and 9 from J, leaving 12 bases between them. CDR3 length: 13 amino acids.